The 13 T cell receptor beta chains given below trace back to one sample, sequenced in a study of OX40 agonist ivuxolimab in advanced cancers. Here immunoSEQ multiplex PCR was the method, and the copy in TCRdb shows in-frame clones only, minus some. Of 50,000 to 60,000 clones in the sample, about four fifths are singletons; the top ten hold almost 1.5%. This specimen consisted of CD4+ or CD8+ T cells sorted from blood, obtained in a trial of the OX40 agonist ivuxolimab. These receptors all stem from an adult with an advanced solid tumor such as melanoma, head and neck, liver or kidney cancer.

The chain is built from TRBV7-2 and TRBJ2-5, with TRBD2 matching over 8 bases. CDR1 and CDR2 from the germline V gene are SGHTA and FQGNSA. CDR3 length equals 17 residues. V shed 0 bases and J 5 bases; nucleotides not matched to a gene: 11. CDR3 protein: CASSLASGVGARETQYF. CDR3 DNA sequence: TGTGCCAGCAGCTTAGCTAGCGGGGTTGGGGCCCGGGAGACCCAGTACTTC.

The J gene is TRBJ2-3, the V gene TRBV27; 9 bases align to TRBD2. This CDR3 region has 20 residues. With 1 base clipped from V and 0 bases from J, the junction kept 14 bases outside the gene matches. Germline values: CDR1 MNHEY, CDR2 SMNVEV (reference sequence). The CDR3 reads CASSLFQAGGHYSSTDTQYF. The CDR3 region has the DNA TGTGCCAGCAGTTTATTTCAAGCGGGAGGTCACTATTCTAGCACAGATACGCAGTATTTT.

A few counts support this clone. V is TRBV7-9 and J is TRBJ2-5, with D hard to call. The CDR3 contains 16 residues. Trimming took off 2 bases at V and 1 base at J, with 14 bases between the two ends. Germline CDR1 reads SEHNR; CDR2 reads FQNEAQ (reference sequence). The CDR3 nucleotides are TGTGCCAGCAGCTTAAGATCCGGCAGAACCCAAGAGACCCAGTACTTC. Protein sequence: CASSLRSGRTQETQYF.

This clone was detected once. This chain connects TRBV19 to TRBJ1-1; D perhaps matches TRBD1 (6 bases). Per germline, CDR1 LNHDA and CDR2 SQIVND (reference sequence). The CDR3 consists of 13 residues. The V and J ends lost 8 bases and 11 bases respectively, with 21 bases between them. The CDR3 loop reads CASDLDRSGGAFF. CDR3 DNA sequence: TGTGCCAGTGATCTAGACAGGAGCGGTGGGGCTTTCTTT.

The CDR3 is CASSQGGTDTGELFF. The CDR3 DNA sequence: TGCGCCAGCAGCCAAGGGGGCACGGACACCGGGGAGCTGTTTTTT. This chain links TRBV4-3 with TRBJ2-2; tentatively, D is TRBD1 (5 bases). Trimming took 1 base from V and 3 from J, leaving 9 bases between them. Germline V gives CDR1 LGHNA, CDR2 YSLEER. The CDR3 sequence is 15 residues long.

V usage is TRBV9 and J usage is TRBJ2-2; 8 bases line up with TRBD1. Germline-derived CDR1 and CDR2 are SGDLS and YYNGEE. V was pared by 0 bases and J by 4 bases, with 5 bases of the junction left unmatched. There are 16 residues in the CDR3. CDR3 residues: CASSVDPGGVTGELFF. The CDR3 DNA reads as TGTGCCAGCAGCGTAGATCCAGGGGGCGTCACCGGGGAGCTGTTTTTT.

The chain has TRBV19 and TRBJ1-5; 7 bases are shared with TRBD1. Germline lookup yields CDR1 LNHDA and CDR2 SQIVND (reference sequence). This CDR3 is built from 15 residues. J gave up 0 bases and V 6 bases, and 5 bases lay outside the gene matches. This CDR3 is CASSTGVDSNQPQHF. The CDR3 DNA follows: TGTGCCAGTAGCACAGGGGTGGATAGCAATCAGCCCCAGCATTTT. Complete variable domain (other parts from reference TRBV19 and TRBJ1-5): DGGITQSPKYLFRKEGQNVTLSCEQNLNHDAMYWYRQDPGQGLRLIYYSQIVNDFQKGDIAEGYSVSREKKESFPLTVTSAQKNPTAFYLCASSTGVDSNQPQHFGDGTRLSIL.

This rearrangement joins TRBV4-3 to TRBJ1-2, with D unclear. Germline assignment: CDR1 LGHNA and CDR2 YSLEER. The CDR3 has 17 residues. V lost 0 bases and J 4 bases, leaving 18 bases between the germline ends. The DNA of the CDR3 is TGCGCCAGCAGCCAAGAAGAGACGTACGTCACAGTCTATGGCTACACCTTC. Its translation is CASSQEETYVTVYGYTF.

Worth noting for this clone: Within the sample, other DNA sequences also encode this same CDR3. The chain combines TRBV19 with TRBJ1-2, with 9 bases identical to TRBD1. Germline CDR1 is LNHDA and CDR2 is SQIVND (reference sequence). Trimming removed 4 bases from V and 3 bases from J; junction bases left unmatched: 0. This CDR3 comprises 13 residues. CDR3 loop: CASSRQGDYGYTF. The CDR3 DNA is TGTGCCAGTAGTAGACAGGGGGACTATGGCTACACCTTC.

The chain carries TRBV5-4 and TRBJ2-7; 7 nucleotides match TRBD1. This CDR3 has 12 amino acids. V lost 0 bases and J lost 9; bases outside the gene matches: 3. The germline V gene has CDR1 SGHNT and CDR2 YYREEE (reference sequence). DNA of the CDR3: TGTGCCAGCAGCTTGGCCGGGACAGTGCAGTACTTC. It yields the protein CASSLAGTVQYF.

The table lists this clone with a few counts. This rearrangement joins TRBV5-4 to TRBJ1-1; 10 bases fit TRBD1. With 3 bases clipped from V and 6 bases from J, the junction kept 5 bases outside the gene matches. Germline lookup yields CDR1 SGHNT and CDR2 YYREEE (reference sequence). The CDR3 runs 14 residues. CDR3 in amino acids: CASSWDRGGAEAFF. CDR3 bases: TGTGCCAGCAGCTGGGACAGGGGAGGAGCTGAAGCTTTCTTT.

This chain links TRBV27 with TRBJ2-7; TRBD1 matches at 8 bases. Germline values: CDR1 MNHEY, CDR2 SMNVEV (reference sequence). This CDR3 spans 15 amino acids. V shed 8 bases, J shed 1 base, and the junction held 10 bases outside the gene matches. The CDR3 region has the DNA TGTGCCAGCGCAAGGGAAGGGACAGGTTCCTACGAGCAGTACTTC. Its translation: CASAREGTGSYEQYF.

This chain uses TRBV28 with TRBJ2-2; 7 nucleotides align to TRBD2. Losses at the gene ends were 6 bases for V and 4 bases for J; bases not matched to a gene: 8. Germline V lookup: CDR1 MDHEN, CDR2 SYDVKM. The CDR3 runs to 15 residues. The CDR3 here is CASSPGLGATGELFF. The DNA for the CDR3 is TGTGCCAGCAGCCCCGGACTAGGGGCCACCGGGGAGCTGTTTTTT.